This TCR beta chain was captured by sequencing in a study of blood T cell repertoires in COVID-19. Whole-study context: There were acute and convalescent COVID-19 samples, and they came from the United States, Italy and Spain. Sample material is recorded as cDNA or gDNA derived from T cells, B-cell-depleted T cells, or PBMCs.

Per the germline V gene, CDR1 is MNHEY and CDR2 is SVGAGI. The CDR3 runs to 14 residues. The trim removed 2 bases at V and 8 bases at J, leaving 4 bases unmatched. Data came from immunoSEQ multiplex PCR; TCRdb stores just in-frame clones and leaves some out. This sample carries a few hundred thousand clones, roughly 87% of them seen once, and the ten largest clones take under 2.5%. This chain uses TRBV6-5 with TRBJ1-4, with 8 bases that match TRBD1. The source of this sequence is a man between 35 and 55 years old with active or convalescent COVID-19. Material for sequencing was peripheral blood. This chain's CDR3 is CASSYGTGREKLFF. CDR3 sequence (DNA): TGTGCCAGCAGTTACGGGACAGGACGGGAAAAACTGTTTTTT.